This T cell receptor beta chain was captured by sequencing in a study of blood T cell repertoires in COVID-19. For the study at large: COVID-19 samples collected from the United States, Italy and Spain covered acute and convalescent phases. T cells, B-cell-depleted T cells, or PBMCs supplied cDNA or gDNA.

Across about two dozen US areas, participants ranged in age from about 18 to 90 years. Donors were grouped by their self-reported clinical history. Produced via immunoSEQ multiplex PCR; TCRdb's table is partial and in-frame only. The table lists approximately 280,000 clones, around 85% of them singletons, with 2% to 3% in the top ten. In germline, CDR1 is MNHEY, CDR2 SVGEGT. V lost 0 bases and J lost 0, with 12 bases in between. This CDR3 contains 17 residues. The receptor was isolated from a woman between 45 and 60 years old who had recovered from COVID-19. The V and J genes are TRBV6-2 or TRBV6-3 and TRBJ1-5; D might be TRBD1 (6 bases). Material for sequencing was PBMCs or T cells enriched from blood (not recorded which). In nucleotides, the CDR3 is TGTGCCAGCAGTTACTCCCTGGACAGTTATAGCAATCAGCCCCAGCATTTT. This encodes CASSYSLDSYSNQPQHF.